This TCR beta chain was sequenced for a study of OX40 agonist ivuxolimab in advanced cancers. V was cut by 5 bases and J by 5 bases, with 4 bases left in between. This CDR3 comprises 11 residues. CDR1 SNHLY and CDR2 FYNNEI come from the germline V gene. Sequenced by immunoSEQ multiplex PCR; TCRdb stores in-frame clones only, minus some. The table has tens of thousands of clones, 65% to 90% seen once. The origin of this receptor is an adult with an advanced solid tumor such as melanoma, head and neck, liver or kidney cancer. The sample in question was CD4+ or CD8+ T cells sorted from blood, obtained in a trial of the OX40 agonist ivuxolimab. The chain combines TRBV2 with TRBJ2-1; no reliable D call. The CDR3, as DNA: TGTGCCAGCAGTTTCGACAATGAGCAGTTCTTC. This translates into CASSFDNEQFF.